Below are 18 T cell receptor beta chains sequenced from a single sample in a study of cytomegalovirus exposure and HLA in healthy donors. Sequenced by immunoSEQ multiplex PCR; TCRdb stores in-frame clones only, minus some. The top ten clones hold about 2.2% of a sample with about 84,000 clones, roughly 90% of them seen once. Source material: PBMCs. The receptors stem from a man younger than 40 in good health and CMV-seronegative.

The chain employs TRBV28 and TRBJ1-6; 10 bases match TRBD1. This CDR3 comprises 15 residues. The germline gives CDR1 MDHEN, CDR2 SYDVKM. V lost 2 bases to trimming and J lost 6 bases; unmatched junction nucleotides: 1. CDR3 DNA: TGTGCCAGCAGTTTAGGGGACAGGGGTAATTCACCCCTCCACTTT. As protein: CASSLGDRGNSPLHF.

The rearrangement uses TRBV5-4 and TRBJ2-1; the D is unclear. This CDR3 contains 15 residues. Germline CDR1 reads SGHNT; CDR2 reads YYREEE (reference sequence). The V and J ends lost 1 base and 5 bases respectively, with 13 bases between them. The CDR3 sequence is CASSLQNPGHNEQFF. CDR3 bases: TGTGCCAGCAGCTTGCAGAACCCAGGTCACAATGAGCAGTTCTTC.

The chain recombines TRBV9 with TRBJ1-2; 8 bases agree with TRBD1. There are 16 residues in the CDR3. Germline CDR1 is SGDLS and CDR2 is YYNGEE. Trimming took 0 bases from V and 4 from J; bases not matched to a gene: 8. The CDR3 DNA is TGTGCCAGCAGCGTAGACTGGGCAGGGGGCATCTATGGCTACACCTTC. It codes for CASSVDWAGGIYGYTF.

The chain uses TRBV29-1 and TRBJ2-7; 8 bases align to TRBD1. Per germline, CDR1 SQVTM and CDR2 ANQGSEA. V shed 5 bases, J shed 6 bases, and the junction held 12 bases outside the gene matches. The CDR3 runs 14 residues. Here the CDR3 DNA reads TGCAGCGTTACTGGACCCGACAGGGGAGGCGAGCAGTACTTC. This sequence encodes CSVTGPDRGGEQYF.

This CDR3 reads CAISESVAEGGKETQYF. The CDR3 DNA follows: TGTGCCATCAGTGAGTCGGTCGCGGAAGGGGGTAAAGAGACCCAGTACTTC. The chain couples TRBV10-3 to TRBJ2-5; D is perhaps TRBD1 (6 bases). The CDR3 sequence is 17 residues long. Trimming pared 0 bases from V and 3 bases from J, leaving 17 bases between. Germline values: CDR1 ENHRY, CDR2 SYGVKD.

The CDR3 nucleotides read TGTGCCACCCGGTCCGAGCGCTACGAGCAGTACTTC. Translated, it gives CATRSERYEQYF. The genes are TRBV15 and TRBJ2-7; no definite D call. Germline V lookup: CDR1 LNHNV, CDR2 YYDKDF (reference sequence). Trimming removed 8 bases at V and 3 bases at J, with 11 bases between. The CDR3 totals 12 residues.

The V gene is TRBV6-1, the J gene TRBJ2-7; D is unresolved. Trimming removed 3 bases from V and 4 bases from J, with 13 bases in between. Germline values: CDR1 MNHNS, CDR2 SASEGT. This CDR3 comprises 14 residues. In DNA, the CDR3 is TGTGCCAGCAGTGACGAGCTAGACGGATACGAGCAGTACTTC. Translation gives CASSDELDGYEQYF.

This chain uses TRBV7-9 with TRBJ2-3; maybe TRBD2 (7 bases). Germline CDR1 SEHNR, CDR2 FQNEAQ (reference sequence). Trimming removed 0 bases from V and 3 bases from J, with 10 bases in between. This CDR3 has 15 residues. CDR3 sequence: CASSLAGGPTDTQYF. The CDR3 DNA sequence: TGTGCCAGCAGCTTAGCGGGGGGGCCAACAGATACGCAGTATTTT.

In DNA form, the CDR3 reads TGTGCCATCAGTGGTTTGGGACTAGCGGGCGCAGATACGCAGTATTTT. Translation gives CAISGLGLAGADTQYF. V usage is TRBV10-3 and J usage is TRBJ2-3; TRBD2 matches 12 bases. The junction had 6 bases not matched to a gene; V was cut back by 4 bases and J by 4 bases. CDR1 is ENHRY, CDR2 SYGVKD, per germline. The CDR3 sequence is 16 residues long.

The chain couples TRBV19 to TRBJ1-1, with D unclear. The CDR3 contains 15 residues. The ends were cut back, 8 bases at V and 3 bases at J, with 19 bases in the middle. Looked up from germline, CDR1 is LNHDA and CDR2 is SQIVND (reference sequence). This chain's CDR3 is CASAPAGRGYTEAFF. CDR3 coding DNA: TGTGCCAGTGCCCCGGCGGGGAGAGGGTACACTGAAGCTTTCTTT.

The genes are TRBV9 and TRBJ2-5; 8 bases are a match to TRBD2. This CDR3 comprises 16 residues. Germline V gene data show CDR1 as SGDLS and CDR2 as YYNGEE. V shed 0 bases and J 5 bases; nucleotides not matched to a gene: 9. The CDR3 DNA follows: TGTGCCAGCAGCGTAGAGCTAGCGGGCTCGAGGGAGACCCAGTACTTC. Translating it yields CASSVELAGSRETQYF.

This clone showed up just a few times. The V and J genes are TRBV13 and TRBJ2-7, with a possible D match to TRBD1 (6 bases). Germline values: CDR1 PRHDT, CDR2 FYEKMQ (reference sequence). Deletions cut 5 bases from V and 7 bases from J, with 21 bases between. This CDR3 is 15 amino acids long. CDR3 sequence (DNA): TGTGCCAGCAGCGCACGCCGGACAGTGGGAAGGGAGCAGTACTTC. It translates to CASSARRTVGREQYF.

This clone showed up just once. The chain links TRBV29-1 to TRBJ2-2; 7 nucleotides line up with TRBD1. Germline lookup yields CDR1 SQVTM and CDR2 ANQGSEA. The CDR3 runs to 12 residues. J gave up 5 bases and V 6 bases, and 3 bases lay outside the gene matches. CDR3 sequence reads: CSVSDRTGELFF. Written as DNA, the CDR3 is TGCAGCGTGTCGGACAGGACCGGGGAGCTGTTTTTT.

The genes are TRBV10-2 and TRBJ2-7; D uncertain. The length of the CDR3 is 12 residues. Trimming pared 6 bases from V and 0 bases from J, leaving 6 bases between. Germline CDR1 and CDR2: WSHSY and SAAADI. DNA of the CDR3: TGCGCCAGCAGCCCCGTCTCCTACGAGCAGTACTTC. Residues: CASSPVSYEQYF.

This chain joins TRBV19 and TRBJ2-7; TRBD2 agrees at 7 bases. V gave up 6 bases and J gave up 2 bases; unmatched junction bases: 4. Per the germline V gene, CDR1 is LNHDA and CDR2 is SQIVND (reference sequence). CDR3 length: 13 residues. CDR3 amino acids: CASSRDYTYEQYF. The CDR3 DNA is TGTGCCAGTAGCAGGGACTACACCTACGAGCAGTACTTC. The full variable domain, rest sourced from reference TRBV19 and TRBJ2-7, is DGGITQSPKYLFRKEGQNVTLSCEQNLNHDAMYWYRQDPGQGLRLIYYSQIVNDFQKGDIAEGYSVSREKKESFPLTVTSAQKNPTAFYLCASSRDYTYEQYFGPGTRLTVT.

The chain links TRBV27 to TRBJ2-7; possible D gene TRBD1, 6 bases. This CDR3 is 13 amino acids long. V lost 5 bases and J 4 bases, leaving 12 bases between the germline ends. CDR1 and CDR2 from the germline V gene are MNHEY and SMNVEV (reference sequence). The CDR3 nucleotides are TGTGCCAGCAGTCAGGGACAACCTTACGAGCAGTACTTC. Translating it yields CASSQGQPYEQYF.

This clone showed up just once. J is TRBJ2-5 and V is TRBV27, with no clear D. V shed 8 bases and J shed 7 bases, with 20 bases lying between them. The germline V gene has CDR1 MNHEY and CDR2 SMNVEV (reference sequence). CDR3 length: 14 amino acids. CDR3 residues: CASSNIDRSLTQYF. CDR3 bases: TGTGCCAGCTCGAATATCGATCGGTCGTTGACCCAGTACTTC.

The chain employs TRBV5-6 and TRBJ1-4, with 8 bases that match TRBD1. The V gene end was trimmed by 4 bases and the J gene end by 8 bases; junction bases not matched to a gene: 13. The CDR3 is 16 residues long. CDR1 is SGHDT and CDR2 is YYEEEE in the germline V gene. In DNA, the CDR3 is TGTGCCAGCAGCCCAAATAACAGGGGGAATTGCGAAAAACTGTTTTTT. Protein sequence: CASSPNNRGNCEKLFF.